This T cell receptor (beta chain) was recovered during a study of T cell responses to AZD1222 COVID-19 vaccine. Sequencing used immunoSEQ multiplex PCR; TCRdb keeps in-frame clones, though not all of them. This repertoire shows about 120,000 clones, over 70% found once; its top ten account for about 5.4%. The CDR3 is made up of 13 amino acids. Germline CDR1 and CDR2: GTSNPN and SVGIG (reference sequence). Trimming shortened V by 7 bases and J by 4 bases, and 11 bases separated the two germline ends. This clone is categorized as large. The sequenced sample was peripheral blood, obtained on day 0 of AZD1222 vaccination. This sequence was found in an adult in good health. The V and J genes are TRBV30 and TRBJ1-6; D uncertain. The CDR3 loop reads CASGRQYNSPLHF. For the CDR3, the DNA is TGTGCCTCCGGACGGCAGTATAATTCACCCCTCCACTTT.